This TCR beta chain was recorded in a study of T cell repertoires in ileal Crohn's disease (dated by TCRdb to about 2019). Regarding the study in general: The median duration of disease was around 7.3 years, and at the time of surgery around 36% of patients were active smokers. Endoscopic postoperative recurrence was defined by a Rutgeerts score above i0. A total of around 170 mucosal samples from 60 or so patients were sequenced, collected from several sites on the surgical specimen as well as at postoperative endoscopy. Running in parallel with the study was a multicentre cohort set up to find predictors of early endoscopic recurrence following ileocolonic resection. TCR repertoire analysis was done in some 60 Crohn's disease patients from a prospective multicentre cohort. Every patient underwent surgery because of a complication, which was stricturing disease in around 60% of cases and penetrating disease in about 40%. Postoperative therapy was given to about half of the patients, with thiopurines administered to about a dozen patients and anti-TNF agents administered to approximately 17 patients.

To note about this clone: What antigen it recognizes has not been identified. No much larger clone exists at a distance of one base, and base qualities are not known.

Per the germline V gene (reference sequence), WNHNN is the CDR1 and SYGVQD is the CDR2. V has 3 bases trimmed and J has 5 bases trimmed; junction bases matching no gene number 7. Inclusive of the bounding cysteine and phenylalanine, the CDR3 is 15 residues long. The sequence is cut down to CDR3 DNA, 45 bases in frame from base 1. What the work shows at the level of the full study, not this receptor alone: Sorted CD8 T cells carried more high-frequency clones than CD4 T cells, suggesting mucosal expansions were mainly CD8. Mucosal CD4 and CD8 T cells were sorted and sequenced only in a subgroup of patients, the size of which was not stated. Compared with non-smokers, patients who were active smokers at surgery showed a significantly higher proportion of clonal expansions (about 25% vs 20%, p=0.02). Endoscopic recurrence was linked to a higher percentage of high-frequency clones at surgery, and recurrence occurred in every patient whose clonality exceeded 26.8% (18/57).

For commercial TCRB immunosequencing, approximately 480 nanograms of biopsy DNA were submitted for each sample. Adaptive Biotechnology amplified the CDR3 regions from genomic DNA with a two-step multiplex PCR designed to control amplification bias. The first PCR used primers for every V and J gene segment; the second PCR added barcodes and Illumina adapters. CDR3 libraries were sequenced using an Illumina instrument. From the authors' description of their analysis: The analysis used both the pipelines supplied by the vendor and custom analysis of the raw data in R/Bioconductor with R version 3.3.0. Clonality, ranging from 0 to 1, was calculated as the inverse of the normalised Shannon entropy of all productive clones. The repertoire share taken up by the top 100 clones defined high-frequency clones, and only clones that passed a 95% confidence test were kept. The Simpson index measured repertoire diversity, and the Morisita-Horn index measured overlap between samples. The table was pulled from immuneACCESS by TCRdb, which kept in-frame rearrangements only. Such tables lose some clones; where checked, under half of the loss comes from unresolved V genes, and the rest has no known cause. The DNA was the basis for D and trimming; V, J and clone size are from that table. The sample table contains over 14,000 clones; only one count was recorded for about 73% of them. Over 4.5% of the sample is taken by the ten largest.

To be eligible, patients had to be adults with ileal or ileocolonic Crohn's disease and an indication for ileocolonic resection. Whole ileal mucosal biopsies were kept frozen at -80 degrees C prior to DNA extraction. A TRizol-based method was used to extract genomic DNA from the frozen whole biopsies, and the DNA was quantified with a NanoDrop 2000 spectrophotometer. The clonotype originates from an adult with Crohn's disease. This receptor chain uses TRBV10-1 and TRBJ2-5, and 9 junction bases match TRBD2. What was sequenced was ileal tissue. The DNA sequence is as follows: TGCGCCAGCAGTGACCAGCGGGGGGCCGGGGAGACCCAGTACTTC. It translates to CASSDQRGAGETQYF.